The clone carrying this T cell receptor (beta chain) was picked up many times. Next came a second PCR, run for about 6 to 12 cycles, which used a sample-barcoded 5' primer along with a J-beta primer mix. MiXCR, run by TCRdb on the 5' RACE reads, gives a single entry per CDR3 protein. The sample consists of about 1.1 million distinct CDR3 sequences, roughly two fifths of them appearing once. This sample was taken from a study of blood T cells in healthy people across ages. V dropped 4 bases and J dropped 4 bases, with 10 bases sitting between them. The CDR3 consists of 13 residues. The source is a man between 18 and 35 years old in good health. The specimen sequenced was blood. The chain recombines TRBV12-3 or TRBV12-4 with TRBJ1-2; tentative D call: TRBD1 (5 bases). The CDR3 bases are TGTGCCAGCAGTTCCGGGACTCCCTATGGCTACACCTTC. It encodes CASSSGTPYGYTF.